The clone carrying this T cell receptor (beta chain) was observed once. Antigen specificity is unknown. Between the trimmed V and J ends, which lost 7 bases and 0 bases, there was a span of 12 bases. CDR3 size: 13 residues. Germline CDR1 SQVTM, CDR2 ANQGSEA. Genomic DNA provided the template from which TCR beta VDJ and CDR3 profiles were obtained. TCRdb independently ran MiXCR on the reads; one entry per CDR3 protein. This table has 150,000 to 200,000 distinct CDR3 sequences, 45% to 50% appearing once. This record belongs to a study of CD8+CD57+ T cells in acquired aplastic anemia. Overall study context: On average, sorted CD4+ and CD8+ cells gave roughly 3 ug of DNA. General study results and limits: Patients and controls were found to share roughly 31 CD8+ CDR3 sequences. Patients and controls had CD8+ Simpson's diversity values that were not significantly distinct.

Sequenced patients had shown CD8+CD57+ cell expansion by flow cytometry. The study sampled blood from patients who had received no therapy. The sample comprised sorted CD4+, CD8+, or CD8+CD57+ T cells (not recorded which) from PBMCs. This TCR came from a human donor with aplastic anemia. This chain uses TRBV29-1 with TRBJ1-2, with a possible D match to TRBD1 (6 bases). CDR3 DNA: TGCAGCGCCCGGAGGGGGTCTAACTATGGCTACACCTTC. Its translation: CSARRGSNYGYTF. Full variable domain (missing parts from reference TRBV29-1 and TRBJ1-2): SAVISQKPSRDICQRGTSLTIQCQVDSQVTMMFWYRQQPGQSLTLIATANQGSEATYESGFVIDKFPISRPNLTFSTLTVSNMSPEDSSIYLCSARRGSNYGYTFGSGTRLTVV.